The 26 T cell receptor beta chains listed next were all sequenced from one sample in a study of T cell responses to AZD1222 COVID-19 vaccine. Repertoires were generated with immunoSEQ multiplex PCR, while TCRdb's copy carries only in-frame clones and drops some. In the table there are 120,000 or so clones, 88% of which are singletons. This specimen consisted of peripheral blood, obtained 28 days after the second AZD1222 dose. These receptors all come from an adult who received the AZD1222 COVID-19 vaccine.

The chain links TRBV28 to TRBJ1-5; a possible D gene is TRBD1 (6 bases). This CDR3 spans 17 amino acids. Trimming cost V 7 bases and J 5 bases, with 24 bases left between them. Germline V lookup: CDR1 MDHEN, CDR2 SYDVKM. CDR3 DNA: TGTGCCAGCAAGATATCATTTTGGGGGGCCGAGGATCAGCCCCAGCATTTT. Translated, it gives CASKISFWGAEDQPQHF.

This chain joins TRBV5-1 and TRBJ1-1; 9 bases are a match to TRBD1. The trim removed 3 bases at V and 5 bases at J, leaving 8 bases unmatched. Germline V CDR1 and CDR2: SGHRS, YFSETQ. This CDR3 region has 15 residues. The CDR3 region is CASSWDTGGETEAFF. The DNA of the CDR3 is TGCGCCAGCAGCTGGGATACAGGGGGCGAGACTGAAGCTTTCTTT.

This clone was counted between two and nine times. CDR3 in amino acids: CASSQVPGGSPLHF. Here the CDR3 DNA reads TGCGCCAGCAGCCAAGTTCCCGGCGGGTCACCCCTCCACTTT. This chain links TRBV4-3 with TRBJ1-6, with unresolved D. V was pared by 1 base and J by 10 bases, with 11 bases between. This CDR3 spans 14 amino acids. Germline CDR1 is LGHNA and CDR2 is YSLEER.

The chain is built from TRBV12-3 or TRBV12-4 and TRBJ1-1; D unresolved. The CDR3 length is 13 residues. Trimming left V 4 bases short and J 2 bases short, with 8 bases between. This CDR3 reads CASSSDRNTEAFF. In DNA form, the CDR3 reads TGTGCCAGCAGTTCCGACCGAAACACTGAAGCTTTCTTT.

This chain's CDR3 is CASSLAGTSVGETQYF. CDR3 coding DNA: TGCGCCAGCAGCTTGGCCGGGACTAGCGTCGGGGAGACCCAGTACTTC. V is TRBV5-1 and J is TRBJ2-5; 10 bases agree with TRBD2. There are 16 residues in the CDR3. V dropped 0 bases and J dropped 5; count of bases not matched to a gene: 7. Germline values: CDR1 SGHRS, CDR2 YFSETQ.

DNA for the CDR3: TGTGCCAGCAGTTTAATTTCGGGACCACCGAATGAGCAGTTCTTC. Translating gives CASSLISGPPNEQFF. The V and J genes are TRBV27 and TRBJ2-1; D tentatively reads TRBD1 or TRBD2 (5 bases each). The V gene's germline CDR1 is MNHEY and CDR2 SMNVEV (reference sequence). The length of the CDR3 is 15 residues. Trimming took off 2 bases at V and 7 bases at J, with 15 bases between the two ends.

CDR3 DNA: TGCGCCAGCAGCTCGGGACAGCTCAATCAGCCCCAGCATTTT. Translation gives CASSSGQLNQPQHF. This rearrangement joins TRBV5-1 to TRBJ1-5; 7 nucleotides line up with TRBD1. With 3 bases clipped from V and 3 bases from J, the junction kept 3 bases outside the gene matches. The germline gives CDR1 SGHRS, CDR2 YFSETQ. This CDR3 has 14 residues.

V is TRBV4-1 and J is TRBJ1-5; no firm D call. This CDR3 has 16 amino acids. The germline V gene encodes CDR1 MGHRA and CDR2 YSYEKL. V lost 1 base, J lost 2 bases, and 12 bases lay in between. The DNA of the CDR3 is TGCGCCAGCAGCCAAGTACCGGACTCAGGCAATCAGCCCCAGCATTTT. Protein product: CASSQVPDSGNQPQHF.

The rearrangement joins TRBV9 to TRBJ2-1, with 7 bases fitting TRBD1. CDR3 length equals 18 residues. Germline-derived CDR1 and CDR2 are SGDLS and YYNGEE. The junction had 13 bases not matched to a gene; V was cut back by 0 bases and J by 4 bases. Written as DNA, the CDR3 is TGTGCCAGCAGCGTAGACCCGTTGGACAGGAACCCATACAATGAGCAGTTCTTC. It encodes CASSVDPLDRNPYNEQFF. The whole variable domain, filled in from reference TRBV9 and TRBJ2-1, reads DSGVTQTPKHLITATGQRVTLRCSPRSGDLSVYWYQQSLDQGLQFLIQYYNGEERAKGNILERFSAQQFPDLHSELNLSSLELGDSALYFCASSVDPLDRNPYNEQFFGPGTRLTVL.

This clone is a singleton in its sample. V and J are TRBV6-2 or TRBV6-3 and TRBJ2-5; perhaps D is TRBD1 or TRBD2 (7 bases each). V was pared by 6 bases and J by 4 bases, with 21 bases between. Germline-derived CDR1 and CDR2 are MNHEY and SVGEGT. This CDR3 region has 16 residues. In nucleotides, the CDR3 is TGTGCCAGCAGCAGGGGGGTTGCGGCGGGAGCAGAGACCCAGTACTTC. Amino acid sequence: CASSRGVAAGAETQYF.

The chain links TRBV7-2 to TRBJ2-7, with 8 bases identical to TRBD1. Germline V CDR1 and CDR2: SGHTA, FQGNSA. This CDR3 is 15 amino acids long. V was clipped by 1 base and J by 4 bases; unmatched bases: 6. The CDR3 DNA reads TGTGCCAGCAGCTTAGATTGGACAGGGAAATACGAGCAGTACTTC. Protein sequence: CASSLDWTGKYEQYF.

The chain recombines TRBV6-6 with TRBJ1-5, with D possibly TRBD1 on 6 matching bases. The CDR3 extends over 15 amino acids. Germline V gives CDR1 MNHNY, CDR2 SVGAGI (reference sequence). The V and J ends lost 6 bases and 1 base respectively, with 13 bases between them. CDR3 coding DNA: TGTGCCAGCAGACAACAGGGTAACAGCAATCAGCCCCAGCATTTT. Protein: CASRQQGNSNQPQHF.

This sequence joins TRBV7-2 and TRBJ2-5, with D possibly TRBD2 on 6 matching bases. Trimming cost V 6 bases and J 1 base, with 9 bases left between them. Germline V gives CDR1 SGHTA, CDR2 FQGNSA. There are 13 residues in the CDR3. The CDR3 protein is CASREGSQETQYF. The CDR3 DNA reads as TGTGCCAGCAGGGAGGGGTCCCAAGAGACCCAGTACTTC.

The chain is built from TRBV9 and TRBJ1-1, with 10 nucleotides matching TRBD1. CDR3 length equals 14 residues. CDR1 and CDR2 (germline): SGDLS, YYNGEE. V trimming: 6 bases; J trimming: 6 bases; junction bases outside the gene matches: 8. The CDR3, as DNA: TGTGCCAGCACCGGGACAGGGGACTTATCTGAAGCTTTCTTT. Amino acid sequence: CASTGTGDLSEAFF.

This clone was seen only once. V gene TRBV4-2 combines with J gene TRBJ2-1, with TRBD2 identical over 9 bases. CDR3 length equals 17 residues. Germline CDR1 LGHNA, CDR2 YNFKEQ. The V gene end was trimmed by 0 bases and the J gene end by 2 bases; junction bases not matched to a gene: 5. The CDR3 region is CASSQDWLAGTYNEQFF. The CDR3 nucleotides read TGTGCCAGCAGCCAAGATTGGCTAGCGGGAACCTACAATGAGCAGTTCTTC.

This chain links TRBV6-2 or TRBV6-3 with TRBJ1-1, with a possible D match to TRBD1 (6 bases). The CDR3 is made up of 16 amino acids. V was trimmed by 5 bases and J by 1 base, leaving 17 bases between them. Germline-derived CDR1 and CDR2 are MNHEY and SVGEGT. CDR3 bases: TGTGCCAGCAGTCTTCGTTCTGACAGGCCGAACACTGAAGCTTTCTTT. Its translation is CASSLRSDRPNTEAFF.

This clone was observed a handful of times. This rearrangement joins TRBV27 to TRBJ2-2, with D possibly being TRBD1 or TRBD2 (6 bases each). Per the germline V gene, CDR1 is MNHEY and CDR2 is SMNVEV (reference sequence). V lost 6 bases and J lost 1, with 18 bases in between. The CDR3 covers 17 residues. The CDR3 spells CASSPGKGGRNTGELFF. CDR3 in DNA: TGTGCCAGCAGCCCAGGAAAAGGGGGGCGGAACACCGGGGAGCTGTTTTTT.

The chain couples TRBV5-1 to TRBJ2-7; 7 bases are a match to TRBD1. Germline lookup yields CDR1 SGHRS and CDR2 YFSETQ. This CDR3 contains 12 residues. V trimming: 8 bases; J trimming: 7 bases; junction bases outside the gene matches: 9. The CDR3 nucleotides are TGCGCCAGGGACAGGCCAGGATATGAGCAGTACTTC. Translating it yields CARDRPGYEQYF.

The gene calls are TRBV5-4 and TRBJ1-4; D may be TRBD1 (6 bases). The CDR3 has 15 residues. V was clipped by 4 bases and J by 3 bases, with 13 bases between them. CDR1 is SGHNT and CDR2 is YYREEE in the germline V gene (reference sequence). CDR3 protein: CASSTTGSSNEKLFF. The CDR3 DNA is TGTGCCAGCAGCACGACAGGAAGTTCTAATGAAAAACTGTTTTTT.

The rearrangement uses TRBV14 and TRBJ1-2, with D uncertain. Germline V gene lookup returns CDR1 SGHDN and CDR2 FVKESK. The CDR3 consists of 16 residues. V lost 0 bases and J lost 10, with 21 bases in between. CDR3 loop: CASSQDIVAGPRHYTF. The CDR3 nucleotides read TGTGCCAGCAGCCAAGATATCGTTGCAGGACCGCGTCACTACACCTTC.

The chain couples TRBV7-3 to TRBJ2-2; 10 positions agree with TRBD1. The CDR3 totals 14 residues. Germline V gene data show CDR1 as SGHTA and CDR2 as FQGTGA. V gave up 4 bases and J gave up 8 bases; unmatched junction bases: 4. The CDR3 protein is CASSSTGGQGELFF. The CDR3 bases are TGTGCCAGCAGCTCGACAGGGGGCCAAGGGGAGCTGTTTTTT.

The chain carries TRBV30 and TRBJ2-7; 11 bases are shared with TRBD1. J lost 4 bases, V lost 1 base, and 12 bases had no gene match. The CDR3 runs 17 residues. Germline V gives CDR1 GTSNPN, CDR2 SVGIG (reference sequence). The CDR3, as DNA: TGTGCCTGGAGTGACTACAAGGGACAGGGGGGGTGGTACGAGCAGTACTTC. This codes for CAWSDYKGQGGWYEQYF. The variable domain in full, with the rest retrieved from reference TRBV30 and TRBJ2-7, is SQTIHQWPATLVQPVGSPLSLECTVEGTSNPNLYWYRQAAGRGLQLLFYSVGIGQISSEVPQNLSASRPQDRQFILSSKKLLLSDSGFYLCAWSDYKGQGGWYEQYFGPGTRLTVT.

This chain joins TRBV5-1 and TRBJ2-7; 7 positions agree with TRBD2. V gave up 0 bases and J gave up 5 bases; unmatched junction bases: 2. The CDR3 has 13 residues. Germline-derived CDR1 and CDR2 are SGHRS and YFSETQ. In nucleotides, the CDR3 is TGCGCCAGCAGCTTGGCGAGCGGGAACGAGCAGTACTTC. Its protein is CASSLASGNEQYF.

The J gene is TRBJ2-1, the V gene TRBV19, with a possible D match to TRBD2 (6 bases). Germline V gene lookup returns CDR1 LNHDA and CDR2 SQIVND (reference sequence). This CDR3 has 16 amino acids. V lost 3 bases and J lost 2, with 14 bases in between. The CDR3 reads CASSIFGGVAYNEQFF. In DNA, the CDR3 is TGTGCCAGTAGTATTTTTGGAGGGGTAGCCTACAATGAGCAGTTCTTC.

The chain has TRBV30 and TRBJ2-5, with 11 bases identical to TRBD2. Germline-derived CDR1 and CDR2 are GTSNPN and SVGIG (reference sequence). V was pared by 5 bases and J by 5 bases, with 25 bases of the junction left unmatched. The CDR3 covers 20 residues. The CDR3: CAWDLKGTSGSSRGVETQYF. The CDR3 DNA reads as TGTGCCTGGGACCTGAAGGGTACTAGCGGGAGTAGCCGGGGGGTGGAGACCCAGTACTTC.

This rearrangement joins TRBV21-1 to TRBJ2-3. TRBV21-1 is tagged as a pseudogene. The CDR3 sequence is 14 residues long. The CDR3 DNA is TGTGCCAGCAGCAAATATACTCTGAGTGGGACGCAGTATTTT. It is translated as CASSKYTLSGTQYF.